The 13 T cell receptor beta chains reported below all come from one sample, sequenced in a study of T cells in Graves' hyperthyroidism and ophthalmopathy. RNA transcripts served as the template for amplifying TCR beta CDR3 regions. The HTBI primer set drove a first-round RT-PCR of the TCR CDR3. TCRdb processed the multiplex PCR reads anew with MiXCR; each CDR3 protein has one entry. There are about 570,000 distinct CDR3 sequences in the sample; about 45% occur only once, and under 20% lies in the top ten. The sample consisted of peripheral blood or thyroid tissue (not recorded which). The receptors were sampled from an adult woman with Graves' disease, either hyperthyroidism or ophthalmopathy (not recorded which).

This chain links TRBV4-1 with TRBJ2-2, with D possibly being TRBD2 (5 bases). V dropped 3 bases and J dropped 4 bases, with 15 bases sitting between them. In germline, CDR1 is MGHRA, CDR2 YSYEKL. CDR3 size: 16 residues. CDR3 in DNA: TGCGCCAGCAGCCACGTCTTGCGAGCGGCCACCGGGGAGCTGTTTTTT. Its translation: CASSHVLRAATGELFF.

This clonotype was observed a few times. The chain is built from TRBV7-9 and TRBJ2-5; D gene unclear. CDR3 length: 12 amino acids. CDR1 SEHNR and CDR2 FQNEAQ come from the germline V gene (reference sequence). Trimming took off 7 bases at V and 5 bases at J, with 11 bases between the two ends. Here the CDR3 DNA reads TGTGCCAGCACTGACCCGGGCGAGACCCAGTACTTC. Translated: CASTDPGETQYF.

This clonotype came up many times. The rearrangement uses TRBV11-2 and TRBJ2-6; 14 bases agree with TRBD2. J gave up 4 bases and V 1 base, and 6 bases lay outside the gene matches. Germline CDR1 and CDR2: SGHAT and FQNNGV. The CDR3 has 19 residues. The CDR3 loop reads CASSLGRTSGRRGANVLTF. CDR3 DNA sequence: TGTGCCAGCAGCTTAGGCCGGACTAGCGGGAGGAGGGGGGCCAACGTCCTGACTTTC.

The rearrangement links TRBV15 to TRBJ2-7; possible D gene TRBD2, 6 bases. The CDR3 consists of 14 residues. The germline V gene encodes CDR1 LNHNV and CDR2 YYDKDF (reference sequence). The germline V and J ends were trimmed by 1 base and 2 bases, with 9 bases remaining between them. The CDR3 sequence: CATSRGRETYEQYF. CDR3 in DNA: TGTGCCACCAGCAGAGGCCGGGAGACCTACGAGCAGTACTTC.

The rearrangement uses TRBV6-1 and TRBJ1-2, with D perhaps matching TRBD1 (5 bases). The CDR3 runs 15 residues. Germline V gives CDR1 MNHNS, CDR2 SASEGT. Trimming left V 3 bases short and J 2 bases short, with 13 bases between. This chain's CDR3 is CASSDNRSENYGYTF. CDR3 coding DNA: TGTGCCAGCAGTGACAACAGGTCAGAAAACTATGGCTACACCTTC.

J is TRBJ2-2 and V is TRBV29-1, with 9 nucleotides matching TRBD1. Germline V gene data show CDR1 as SQVTM and CDR2 as ANQGSEA. There are 14 residues in the CDR3. The junction had 8 bases not matched to a gene; V was cut back by 6 bases and J by 6 bases. The DNA for the CDR3 is TGCAGCGTGCAACAGGGGGCTTCCGCCGGGGAGCTGTTTTTT. This codes for CSVQQGASAGELFF.

This chain connects TRBV20-1 to TRBJ1-4; D remains unclear. V was pared by 6 bases and J by 2 bases, with 13 bases between. Germline loops: CDR1 DFQATT, CDR2 SNEGSKA (reference sequence). The CDR3 is made up of 14 amino acids. The CDR3 region is CSAPLTGTNEKLFF. For the CDR3, the DNA is TGCAGTGCCCCTCTCACGGGCACTAATGAAAAACTGTTTTTT.

This clonotype was seen repeatedly, ten times or more. The V gene is TRBV4-1, the J gene TRBJ2-7, with 7 nucleotides matching TRBD2. CDR3 length equals 18 residues. The germline V gene encodes CDR1 MGHRA and CDR2 YSYEKL. With 0 bases clipped from V and 2 bases from J, the junction kept 13 bases outside the gene matches. CDR3 residues: CASSQDLVGLAETYEQYF. The CDR3 nucleotides are TGCGCCAGCAGCCAAGATCTGGTAGGGCTAGCGGAGACCTACGAGCAGTACTTC.

The chain recombines TRBV24-1 with TRBJ2-1, with 10 nucleotides matching TRBD1. V lost 6 bases and J lost 8; bases outside the gene matches: 12. The CDR3 contains 16 residues. In germline, CDR1 is KGHDR, CDR2 SFDVKD. The CDR3: CATSTPSPGQGHEQFF. The CDR3 DNA reads as TGTGCCACCAGTACCCCCTCTCCGGGACAGGGGCATGAGCAGTTCTTC.

For this clonotype: This may be a read error: a much more frequent sequence differs by one nucleotide. V is TRBV12-3 or TRBV12-4 and J is TRBJ2-7, with 12 bases identical to TRBD2. V shed 2 bases and J 0 bases; nucleotides not matched to a gene: 2. This CDR3 has 16 residues. This CDR3 reads CASSLMGLAGSYEQYF. CDR3 sequence (DNA): TGTGCCAGCAGTTTAATGGGACTAGCGGGCTCCTACGAGCAGTACTTC.

V is TRBV7-2 and J is TRBJ1-4; D is undetermined. The V end lost 5 bases, the J end lost 7 bases, and 17 bases lay between the germline ends. This CDR3 has 15 amino acids. Germline V gene data show CDR1 as SGHTA and CDR2 as FQGNSA. The CDR3 nucleotides read TGTGCCAGCAGCCACTTGAGGAGTGCGATTGAAAAACTGTTTTTT. It encodes CASSHLRSAIEKLFF.

This sequence joins TRBV7-2 and TRBJ2-6, with TRBD2 as a possible D gene (6 bases). Germline assignment: CDR1 SGHTA and CDR2 FQGNSA. This CDR3 has 17 residues. The V and J ends lost 10 bases and 2 bases respectively, with 21 bases between them. DNA for the CDR3: TGTGCCACCCCTCGGTTCGGAGGGCAGGCTGGGGCCAACGTCCTGACTTTC. Protein: CATPRFGGQAGANVLTF.

This clonotype was picked up a small number of times. V and J are TRBV5-1 and TRBJ2-3; 7 nucleotides align to TRBD2. In germline, CDR1 is SGHRS, CDR2 YFSETQ. CDR3 size: 16 residues. The V segment lost 0 bases and the J segment 3 bases; nucleotides outside the gene matches: 7. CDR3 protein: CASSLASGGRTDTQYF. The CDR3 nucleotides read TGCGCCAGCAGCTTGGCCTCGGGGGGTCGGACAGATACGCAGTATTTT.